This TCR beta chain appears in the sequencing data of a study of response to subunit inactivated influenza vaccine. For this clonotype: Its antigen is not known.

Study results and caveats: Authors proposed each seasonal influenza vaccination draws in few new T cells.

MiXCR, applied by TCRdb to the RT-PCR reads, yields one record per CDR3 protein. The table records 710,000 or so distinct CDR3 sequences, around 16% of them present only once. This TCR was sampled from a man in his fifties or sixties who received an inactivated influenza vaccine. This specimen was PBMCs from blood, taken less than 13 days after vaccination.

The CDR3 reads CASSLTSGSLTGELFF. Here the CDR3 DNA reads TGTGCCAGCAGTCTCACTAGCGGGAGTCTCACCGGGGAGCTGTTTTTT. The chain recombines TRBV28 with TRBJ2-2; 11 bases match TRBD2. J gave up 4 bases and V 5 bases, and 6 bases lay outside the gene matches. Germline CDR1 and CDR2: MDHEN and SYDVKM. The CDR3 sequence is 16 residues long.